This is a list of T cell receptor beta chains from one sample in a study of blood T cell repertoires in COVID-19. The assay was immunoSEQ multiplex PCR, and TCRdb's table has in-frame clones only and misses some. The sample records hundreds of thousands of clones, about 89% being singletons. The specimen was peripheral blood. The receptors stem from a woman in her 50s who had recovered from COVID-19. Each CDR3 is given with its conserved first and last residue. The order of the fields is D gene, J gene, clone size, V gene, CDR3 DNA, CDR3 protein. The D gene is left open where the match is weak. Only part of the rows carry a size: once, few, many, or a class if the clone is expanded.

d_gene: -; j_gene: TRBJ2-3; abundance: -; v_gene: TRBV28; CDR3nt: TGTGCCAGCAGGGAGGGCTTTAAGCCTAGCACAGATACGCAGTATTTT; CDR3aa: CASREGFKPSTDTQYF
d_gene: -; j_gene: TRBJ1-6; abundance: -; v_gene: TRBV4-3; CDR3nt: TGCGCCAGCAGCCCCGGGTTAGCCGATTCACCCCTCCACTTT; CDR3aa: CASSPGLADSPLHF
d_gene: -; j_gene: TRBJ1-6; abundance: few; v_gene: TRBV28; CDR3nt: TGTGCCAGCAGTTCGGGTCCCCTATCTTCACCCCTCCACTTT; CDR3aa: CASSSGPLSSPLHF
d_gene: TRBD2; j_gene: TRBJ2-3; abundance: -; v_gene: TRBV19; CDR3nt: TGTGCCAGTAGGACCACCGGGGGGGGGATCACAGATACGCAGTATTTT; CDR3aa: CASRTTGGGITDTQYF
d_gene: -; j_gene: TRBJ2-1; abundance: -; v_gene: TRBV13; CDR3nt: TGTGCCAGCAGCTTAGATTTACAGGGACTATACAATGAGCAGTTCTTC; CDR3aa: CASSLDLQGLYNEQFF
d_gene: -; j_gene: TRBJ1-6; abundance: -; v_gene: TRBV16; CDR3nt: TGTGCCAGCAGCCAATCAACAGGTAGCTCTAGGGTAGCCCTCCACTTT; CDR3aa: CASSQSTGSSRVALHF
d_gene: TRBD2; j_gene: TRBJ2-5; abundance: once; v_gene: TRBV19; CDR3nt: TGTGCCAGTAGTATGTCTAGCGGGGGGGCAGGTGAGACCCAGTACTTC; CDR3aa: CASSMSSGGAGETQYF
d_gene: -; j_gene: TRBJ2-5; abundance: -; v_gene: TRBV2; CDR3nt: TGTGCCAGCAGGGGGCCCGGGGAGACCCAGTACTTC; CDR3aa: CASRGPGETQYF
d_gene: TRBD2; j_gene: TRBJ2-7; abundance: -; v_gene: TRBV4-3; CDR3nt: TGCGCCAGCAGCCAAGAGGGACTAGCGGGCATCGAGCAGTACTTC; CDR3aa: CASSQEGLAGIEQYF
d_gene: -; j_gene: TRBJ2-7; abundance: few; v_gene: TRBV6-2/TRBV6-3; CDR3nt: TGTGCCAGCAGTTACCGAGTCTACGAGCAGTACTTC; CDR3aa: CASSYRVYEQYF
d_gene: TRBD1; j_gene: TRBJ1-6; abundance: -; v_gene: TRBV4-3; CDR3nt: TGCGCCAGCAGCCGAACCCCCGACAGGGGTGATTCACCCCTCCACTTT; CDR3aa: CASSRTPDRGDSPLHF
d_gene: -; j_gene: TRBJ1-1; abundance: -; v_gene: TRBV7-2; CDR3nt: TGTGCCAGCAGCTTAGTTGGCCAGGTCATGAACACTGAAGCTTTCTTT; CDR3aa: CASSLVGQVMNTEAFF
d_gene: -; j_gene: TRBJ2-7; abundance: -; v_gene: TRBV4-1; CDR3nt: TGCGCCAGCAGCCAAGATTGGGCCTCAGAGCAGTACTTC; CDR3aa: CASSQDWASEQYF
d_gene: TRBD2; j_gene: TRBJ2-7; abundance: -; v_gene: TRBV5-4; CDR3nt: TGTGCCAGCAGCTTCTCGGGACTAGCGGACTACGAGCAGTACTTC; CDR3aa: CASSFSGLADYEQYF
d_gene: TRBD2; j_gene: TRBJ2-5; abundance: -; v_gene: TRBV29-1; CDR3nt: TGCAGCGTTGAATGGGGGGGTGCCCAAGAGACCCAGTACTTC; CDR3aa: CSVEWGGAQETQYF
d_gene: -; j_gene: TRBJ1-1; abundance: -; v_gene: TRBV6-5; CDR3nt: TGTGCCAGCAGACCGCCGGGACAATTGAACACTGAAGCTTTCTTT; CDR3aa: CASRPPGQLNTEAFF
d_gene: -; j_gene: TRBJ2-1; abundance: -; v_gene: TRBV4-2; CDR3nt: TGTGCCAGCAGCCTGGGCCCTGAGCAGTTCTTC; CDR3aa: CASSLGPEQFF
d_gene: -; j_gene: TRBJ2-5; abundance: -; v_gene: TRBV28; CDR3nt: TGTGCCAGCTCCCCGGCCCCGCGAGGGACCCAGTACTTC; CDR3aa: CASSPAPRGTQYF
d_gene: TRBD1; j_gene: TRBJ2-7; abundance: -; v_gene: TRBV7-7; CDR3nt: TGTGCCAGCAGCAGGGACAGCTCCTACGAGCAGTACTTC; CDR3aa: CASSRDSSYEQYF
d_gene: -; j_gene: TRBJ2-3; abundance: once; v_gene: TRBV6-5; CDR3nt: TGTGCCAGCAGAGATGGTGGGCTTTATACGCAGTATTTT; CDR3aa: CASRDGGLYTQYF
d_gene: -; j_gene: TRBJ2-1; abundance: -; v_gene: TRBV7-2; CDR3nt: TGTGCCAGCAGCTCTACAGGCGACGGAAACAATGAGCAGTTCTTC; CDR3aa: CASSSTGDGNNEQFF
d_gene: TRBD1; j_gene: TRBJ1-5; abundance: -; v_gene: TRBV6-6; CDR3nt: TGTGCCAGCAGTCAGATACGGGACAGGTGGGGCAATCAGCCCCAGCATTTT; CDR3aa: CASSQIRDRWGNQPQHF
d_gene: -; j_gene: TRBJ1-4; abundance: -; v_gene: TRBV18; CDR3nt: TGTGCCAGCTCACAGGAGAACGGTAATGAAAAACTGTTTTTT; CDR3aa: CASSQENGNEKLFF
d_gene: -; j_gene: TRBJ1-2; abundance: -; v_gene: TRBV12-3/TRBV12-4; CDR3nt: TGTGCCAGCAGTATGACAGGCTTCTATGGCTACACCTTC; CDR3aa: CASSMTGFYGYTF
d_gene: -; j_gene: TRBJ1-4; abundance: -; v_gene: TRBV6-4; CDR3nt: TGTGCCAGCAGACAGGGATGGAGTGCAACTAATGAAAAACTGTTTTTT; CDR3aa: CASRQGWSATNEKLFF
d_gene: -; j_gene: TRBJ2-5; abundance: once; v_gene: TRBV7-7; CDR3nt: TGTGCCAGCAGCTTACTTGGCCGGGGGGAGACCCAGTACTTC; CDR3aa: CASSLLGRGETQYF
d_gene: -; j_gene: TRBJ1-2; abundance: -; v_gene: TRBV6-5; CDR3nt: TGTGCCAGCAGAGCGACAGGCCCGCGCGGCTACACCTTC; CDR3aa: CASRATGPRGYTF
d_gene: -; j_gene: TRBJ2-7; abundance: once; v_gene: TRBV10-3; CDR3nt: TGTGCCATCAGGAGACAGGAAAGCTCCTACGAGCAGTACTTC; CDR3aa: CAIRRQESSYEQYF
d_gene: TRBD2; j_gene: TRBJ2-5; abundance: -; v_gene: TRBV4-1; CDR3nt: TGCGCCAGCAGCCCGCGGACTAGCGGGAGAGAGGGAGAGACCCAGTACTTC; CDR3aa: CASSPRTSGREGETQYF
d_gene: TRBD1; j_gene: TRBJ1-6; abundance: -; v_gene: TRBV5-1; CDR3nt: TGCGCCAGCAGCCGACAGGGAGATAATTCACCCCTCCACTTT; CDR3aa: CASSRQGDNSPLHF
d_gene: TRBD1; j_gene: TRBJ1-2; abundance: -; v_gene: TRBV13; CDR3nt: TGTGCCAGCAATCTGGGACAGGGGTCCTATGGCTACACCTTC; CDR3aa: CASNLGQGSYGYTF
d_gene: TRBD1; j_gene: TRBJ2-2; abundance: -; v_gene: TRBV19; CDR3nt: TGTGCCAGTAGGAAGACAGGGAACAACACCGGGGAGCTGTTTTTT; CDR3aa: CASRKTGNNTGELFF
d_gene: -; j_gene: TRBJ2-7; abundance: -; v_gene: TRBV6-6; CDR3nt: TGTGCCAGCACCGCCGCCCCCGGGACCTACGAGCAGTACTTC; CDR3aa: CASTAAPGTYEQYF
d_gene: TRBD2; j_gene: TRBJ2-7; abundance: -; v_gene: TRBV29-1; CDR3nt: TGCAGCGTTGCGTACCTAGCGGTCTCCTACGAGCAGTACTTC; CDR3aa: CSVAYLAVSYEQYF
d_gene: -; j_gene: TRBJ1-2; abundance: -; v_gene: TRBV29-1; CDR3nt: TGCAGCGTTGAAGACCACAGGGAAGGCTACACCTTC; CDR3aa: CSVEDHREGYTF
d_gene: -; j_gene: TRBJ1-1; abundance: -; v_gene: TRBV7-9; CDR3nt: TGTGCCAGCAGCGGGAACACCAGGGGCTTAAGAGGCACTGAAGCTTTCTTT; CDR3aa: CASSGNTRGLRGTEAFF
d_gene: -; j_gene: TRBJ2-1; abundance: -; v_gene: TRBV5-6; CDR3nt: TGTGCCAGCAGCTTCGGTAGCGATGAGCAGTTCTTC; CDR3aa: CASSFGSDEQFF
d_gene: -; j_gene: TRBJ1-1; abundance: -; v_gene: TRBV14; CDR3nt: TGTGCCAGCACCCCGATTACAGTGAACACTGAAGCTTTCTTT; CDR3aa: CASTPITVNTEAFF
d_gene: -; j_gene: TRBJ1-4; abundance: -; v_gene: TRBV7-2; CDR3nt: TGTGCCAGCAGCCCCCGACAGGATAGTCTAGAAAAACTGTTTTTT; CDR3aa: CASSPRQDSLEKLFF
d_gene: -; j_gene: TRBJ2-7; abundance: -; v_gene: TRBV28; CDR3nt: TGTGCCAGTTCTCTGGGCCCGACAGGCTACGAGCAGTACTTC; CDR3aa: CASSLGPTGYEQYF
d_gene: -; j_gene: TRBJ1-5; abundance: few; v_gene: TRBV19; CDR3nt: TGTGCCAGTAGTTATAGCAATCAGCCCCAGCATTTT; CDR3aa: CASSYSNQPQHF
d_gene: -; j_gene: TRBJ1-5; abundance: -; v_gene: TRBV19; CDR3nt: TGTGCCAGTAGTATAGTCACAGGGTCGAGTAGCAATCAGCCCCAGCATTTT; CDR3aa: CASSIVTGSSSNQPQHF
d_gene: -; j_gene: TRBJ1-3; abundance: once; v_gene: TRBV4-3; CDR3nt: TGCGCCAGCAGCCAAGAACCAGGGGCCCCTGGAAACACCATATATTTT; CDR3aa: CASSQEPGAPGNTIYF
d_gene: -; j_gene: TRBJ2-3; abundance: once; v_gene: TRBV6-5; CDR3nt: TGTGCCAGCTCTTTAGTGGGAGGAACAGATACGCAGTATTTT; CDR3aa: CASSLVGGTDTQYF
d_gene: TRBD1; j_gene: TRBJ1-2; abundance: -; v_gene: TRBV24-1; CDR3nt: TGTGCCACCAGTGAGGGGGAAAGGGGGCGAGGCTACACCTTC; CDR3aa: CATSEGERGRGYTF
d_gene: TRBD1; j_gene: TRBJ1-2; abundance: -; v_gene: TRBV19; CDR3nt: TGTGCCAGTAGACAGGGGTATGGCTACACCTTC; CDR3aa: CASRQGYGYTF
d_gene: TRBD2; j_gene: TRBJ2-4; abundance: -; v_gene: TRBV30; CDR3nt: TGTGCCTTCCAAAAGGCTAGGTGGGGACTACCGTCTTACCTAGCCAAAAACATTCAGTACTTC; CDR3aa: CAFQKARWGLPSYLAKNIQYF
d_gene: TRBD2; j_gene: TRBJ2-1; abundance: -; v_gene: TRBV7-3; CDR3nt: TGTGCCAGCAGCTTAACGGGAGCGGGAGGGTTCAATGAGCAGTTCTTC; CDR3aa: CASSLTGAGGFNEQFF
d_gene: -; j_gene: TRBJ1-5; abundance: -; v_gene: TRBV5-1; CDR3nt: TGCGCCAGCAGCTTGGGGGGGCTAGGTAATCAGCCCCAGCATTTT; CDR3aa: CASSLGGLGNQPQHF
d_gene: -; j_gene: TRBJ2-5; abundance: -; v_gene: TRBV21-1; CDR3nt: TGTGCCAGCAGCGCCCGGGGACTAGCTCTAAAAGAGACCCAGTACTTC; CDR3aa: CASSARGLALKETQYF
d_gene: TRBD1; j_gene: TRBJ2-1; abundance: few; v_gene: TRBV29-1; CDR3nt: TGCAGCGTTGCCCCAGGCAGGGGGTACAATGAGCAGTTCTTC; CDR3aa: CSVAPGRGYNEQFF
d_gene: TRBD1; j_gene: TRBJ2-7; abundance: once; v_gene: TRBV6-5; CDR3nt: TGTGCCAGCAGTATTGCAGGGGGCCCCTACGAGCAGTACTTC; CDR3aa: CASSIAGGPYEQYF
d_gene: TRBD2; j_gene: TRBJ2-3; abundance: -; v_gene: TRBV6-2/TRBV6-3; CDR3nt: TGTGCCAGCAGTTCGCGGACTAGCGGGTGGTCCCCAGATACGCAGTATTTT; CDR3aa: CASSSRTSGWSPDTQYF
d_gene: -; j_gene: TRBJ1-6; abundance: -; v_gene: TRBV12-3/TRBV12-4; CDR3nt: TGTGCCAGCAACTTAGAGTGGAATTCACCCCTCCACTTT; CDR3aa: CASNLEWNSPLHF
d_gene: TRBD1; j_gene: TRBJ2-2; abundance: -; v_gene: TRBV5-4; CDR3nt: TGTGCCAGCAGCTCGGACAGGGCCGGCACCGGGGAGCTGTTTTTT; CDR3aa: CASSSDRAGTGELFF
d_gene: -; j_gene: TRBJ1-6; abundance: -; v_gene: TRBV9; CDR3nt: TGTGCCAGCAGCGTAGGAGGGAACGTGAATTCACCCCTCCACTTT; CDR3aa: CASSVGGNVNSPLHF
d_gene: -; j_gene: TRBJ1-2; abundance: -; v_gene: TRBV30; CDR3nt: TGTGCTAGCTTGGCTGGGGCAGTAGGCTACACCTTC; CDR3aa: CASLAGAVGYTF
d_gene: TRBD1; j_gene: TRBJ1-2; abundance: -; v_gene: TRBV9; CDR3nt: TGTGCCAGCAGCGTCCCGGGGACAGGCGATTCCGGCTACACCTTC; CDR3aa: CASSVPGTGDSGYTF
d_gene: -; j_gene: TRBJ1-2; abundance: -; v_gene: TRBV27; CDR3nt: TGTGCCAGCACCCCCTCCCGGGGATCCTATGGCTACACCTTC; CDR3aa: CASTPSRGSYGYTF
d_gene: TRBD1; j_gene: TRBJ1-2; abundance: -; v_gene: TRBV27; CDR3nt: TGTGCCAGCAGTTTATCTAAAGGGGGCGCAGATGGCTACACCTTC; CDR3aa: CASSLSKGGADGYTF